The next 11 T cell receptor beta chains were all read from a single sample in a study of T cells in Graves' hyperthyroidism and ophthalmopathy. Amplified TCR beta CDR3 regions came from RNA transcripts. HTBI primers were employed in a first-round RT-PCR of the TCR CDR3. TCRdb reanalysed the multiplex PCR reads using MiXCR and keeps one entry per CDR3 protein. The sample includes 500,000 to 600,000 distinct CDR3 sequences, about 20% of them seen just once. The sequenced material came from blood. These receptors came from a man between 40 and 49 years old with Graves' ophthalmopathy.

This clonotype was counted a few times. The V and J genes are TRBV6-1 and TRBJ1-5; D is undetermined. The CDR3 runs 15 residues. V was shortened by 0 bases and J by 3 bases, with 9 bases between the two germline ends. CDR1 is MNHNS, CDR2 SASEGT, per germline. CDR3 region: CASSEARQFNQPQHF. Here the CDR3 DNA reads TGTGCCAGCAGTGAAGCACGTCAGTTCAATCAGCCCCAGCATTTT.

This clonotype was recorded at least ten times. The chain carries TRBV11-3 and TRBJ2-1; D is possibly TRBD2 (5 bases). Deletions cut 0 bases from V and 2 bases from J, with 11 bases between. Germline V gene lookup returns CDR1 SGHNT and CDR2 YENEEA. This CDR3 has 16 residues. As DNA, the CDR3 is TGTGCCAGCAGCTTAGAGGGAGTTAGAGCCTACAATGAGCAGTTCTTC. Translated: CASSLEGVRAYNEQFF.

This clonotype was observed many times. The chain is built from TRBV24-1 and TRBJ2-7; 9 nucleotides line up with TRBD1. Looked up from germline, CDR1 is KGHDR and CDR2 is SFDVKD. The CDR3 runs 16 residues. J gave up 0 bases and V 5 bases, and 7 bases lay outside the gene matches. CDR3 protein: CATSGGDRENSYEQYF. The CDR3 bases are TGTGCCACCAGTGGAGGGGACAGGGAAAACTCCTACGAGCAGTACTTC.

This clonotype was observed a few times. The V gene is TRBV20-1, the J gene TRBJ2-5; 7 bases agree with TRBD1. The V and J ends lost 3 bases and 5 bases, in that order; junction bases with no gene match: 9. The germline CDR1 and CDR2 sequences are DFQATT and SNEGSKA (reference sequence). This CDR3 region has 14 residues. CDR3 sequence reads: CSARRTGAGETQYF. CDR3 in DNA: TGCAGTGCTAGGAGAACAGGGGCCGGGGAGACCCAGTACTTC.

This clonotype has a count of ten or more. The chain recombines TRBV5-1 with TRBJ2-2; D possibly corresponds to TRBD2 (6 bases). The CDR3 is 16 residues long. Germline V lookup: CDR1 SGHRS, CDR2 YFSETQ. The V end was cut by 3 bases, the J end by 5 bases, with 17 bases between. DNA for the CDR3: TGCGCCAGCAGCTCCGAGATAGGAGGGGCTACCGGGGAGCTGTTTTTT. Translated: CASSSEIGGATGELFF. Variable domain in full (rest from reference TRBV5-1 and TRBJ2-2): KAGVTQTPRYLIKTRGQQVTLSCSPISGHRSVSWYQQTPGQGLQFLFEYFSETQRNKGNFPGRFSGRQFSNSRSEMNVSTLELGDSALYLCASSSEIGGATGELFFGEGSRLTVL.

This rearrangement joins TRBV4-1 to TRBJ2-5; 9 nucleotides match TRBD2. Trimming cost V 0 bases and J 2 bases; bases outside gene matches: 16. Germline V gives CDR1 MGHRA, CDR2 YSYEKL. This CDR3 has 20 residues. CDR3 protein: CASSQEGGSGRWRPQETQYF. The CDR3, as DNA: TGCGCCAGCAGCCAAGAAGGAGGTAGCGGGAGATGGAGGCCTCAAGAGACCCAGTACTTC.

This clonotype has a handful of counts. The chain has TRBV5-4 and TRBJ2-2; possible D gene TRBD1, 5 bases. The germline V gene has CDR1 SGHNT and CDR2 YYREEE (reference sequence). The CDR3 is 14 amino acids. V was pared by 0 bases and J by 6 bases, with 9 bases between. The CDR3 sequence: CASSLGWGAGELFF. The CDR3 nucleotides read TGTGCCAGCAGCTTGGGTTGGGGCGCCGGGGAGCTGTTTTTT. Together with reference TRBV5-4 and TRBJ2-2, the CDR3 gives the full variable domain: ETGVTQSPTHLIKTRGQQVTLRCSSQSGHNTVSWYQQALGQGPQFIFQYYREEENGRGNFPPRFSGLQFPNYSSELNVNALELDDSALYLCASSLGWGAGELFFGEGSRLTVL.

J is TRBJ2-7 and V is TRBV30; TRBD2 matches 14 bases. The V gene's germline CDR1 is GTSNPN and CDR2 SVGIG (reference sequence). The CDR3 totals 15 residues. Trimming took 2 bases from V and 11 from J; bases not matched to a gene: 11. The CDR3, as DNA: TGTGCCTGGAGTACCGTCGCGGGACTAGCGGGAGTAAAGTACTTC. Its translation is CAWSTVAGLAGVKYF.

The chain uses TRBV5-1 and TRBJ2-2, with D possibly being TRBD1 (6 bases). This CDR3 comprises 14 residues. V dropped 2 bases and J dropped 6 bases, with 11 bases sitting between them. In germline, CDR1 is SGHRS, CDR2 YFSETQ. CDR3: CASSLQGDAGELFF. The CDR3 DNA follows: TGCGCCAGCAGCTTACAGGGAGATGCCGGGGAGCTGTTTTTT.

This clonotype has just a few counts. The rearrangement joins TRBV7-2 to TRBJ2-2; D is undetermined. The CDR3 length is 14 residues. CDR1 and CDR2 (germline): SGHTA, FQGNSA. The V end lost 4 bases, the J end lost 4 bases, and 10 bases lay between the germline ends. The CDR3 region is CASSSPAVTGELFF. The CDR3 DNA reads TGTGCCAGCAGCTCCCCGGCAGTCACCGGGGAGCTGTTTTTT.

In the case of this clonotype: This may stem from a read error, because a much larger clone lies one nucleotide away. The chain links TRBV28 to TRBJ2-1; D possibly corresponds to TRBD1 (5 bases). The last part of the DNA fits TRBJ2-7 better; the J call may be wrong. Germline V gives CDR1 MDHEN, CDR2 SYDVKM. This CDR3 region has 14 residues. CDR3 nucleotides: TGTGCCAGCAGTCCCCCCAGCAGGGTTAATGAGCAGTACTTC. Protein: CASSPPSRVNEQYF.